These 15 T cell receptor beta chains were all obtained from the same sample, sequenced in a study of response to subunit inactivated influenza vaccine. TCRdb used MiXCR to reprocess the RT-PCR reads, holding one entry per CDR3 protein. The sample has fewer than 200,000 distinct CDR3 sequences, around 9% seen once. This specimen was non-naive T cells sorted from PBMCs, taken on the day of vaccination. These receptors all stem from a man aged 45-60 years who received an inactivated influenza vaccine.

The rearrangement links TRBV6-2 or TRBV6-3 to TRBJ2-7; 13 bases match TRBD2. The CDR3 is 15 residues long. V lost 5 bases, J lost 5 bases, and 6 bases stayed unmatched. The germline V gene has CDR1 MNHEY and CDR2 SVGEGT. CDR3 bases: TGTGCCAGCAGTATCTTCGGACTAGCGGGAGACGAGCAGTACTTC. This codes for CASSIFGLAGDEQYF.

The chain joins TRBV6-2 or TRBV6-3 to TRBJ2-1; the match to TRBD2 covers 12 bases. The V gene's germline CDR1 is MNHEY and CDR2 SVGEGT. V shed 7 bases and J 13 bases; nucleotides not matched to a gene: 11. The CDR3 is 14 amino acids. The CDR3 DNA is TGTGCCAGCACGTTGCTAGCGGGAGGGTACACCCAGTTCTTC. Residues: CASTLLAGGYTQFF.

This clonotype was seen only a few times. The chain uses TRBV6-2 or TRBV6-3 and TRBJ1-2; no reliable D call. The germline V gene has CDR1 MNHEY and CDR2 SVGEGT. The germline V and J ends were trimmed by 4 bases and 8 bases, with 8 bases remaining between them. This CDR3 contains 11 residues. The CDR3 spells CASSLNRGYTF. The CDR3 DNA sequence: TGTGCCAGCAGTTTGAATCGGGGCTACACCTTC.

This clonotype occurred many times. The chain joins TRBV5-1 to TRBJ2-5, with a possible D match to TRBD2 (6 bases). Between the trimmed V and J ends, which lost 0 bases and 0 bases, there was a span of 12 bases. The CDR3 has 16 amino acids. From germline, CDR1 is SGHRS and CDR2 YFSETQ. The CDR3 loop is CASSLGSGSNQETQYF. The DNA of the CDR3 is TGCGCCAGCAGCTTGGGAAGCGGGTCTAACCAAGAGACCCAGTACTTC.

This clonotype was observed a handful of times. This chain connects TRBV29-1 to TRBJ2-1; D is possibly TRBD1 (6 bases). V was clipped by 5 bases and J by 3 bases, with 11 bases between them. CDR1 SQVTM and CDR2 ANQGSEA come from the germline V gene. This CDR3 has 13 amino acids. CDR3 sequence reads: CSVSRTVYNEQFF. The DNA of the CDR3 is TGCAGCGTTTCACGGACAGTCTACAATGAGCAGTTCTTC.

Concerning this clonotype itself: A clone one base away is much larger, so this may be a read error. The rearrangement uses TRBV4-3 and TRBJ2-3; D call uncertain. The germline V gene has CDR1 LGHNA and CDR2 YSLEER. V lost 1 base to trimming and J lost 0 bases, with 8 bases between them. This CDR3 has 15 residues. CDR3 amino acids: CASSQGRPSTDTQYF. In DNA, the CDR3 is TGCGCCAGCAGCCAAGGAAGGCCTAGCACAGATACGCAGTATTTT.

The chain uses TRBV6-2 or TRBV6-3 and TRBJ2-1, with a possible D match to TRBD1 (7 bases). Trimming cost V 2 bases and J 9 bases, with 17 bases left between them. CDR1 is MNHEY and CDR2 is SVGEGT in the germline V gene. The CDR3 loop spans 15 amino acids. This CDR3 is CASSYKLEGAGEQFF. The CDR3 DNA sequence: TGTGCCAGCAGTTACAAGTTGGAGGGGGCCGGTGAGCAGTTCTTC.

This clonotype occurred many times. The gene calls are TRBV12-3 or TRBV12-4 and TRBJ1-4; D is possibly TRBD1 (6 bases). This CDR3 spans 15 amino acids. Trimming removed 6 bases from V and 0 bases from J, with 11 bases in between. DNA of the CDR3: TGTGCCAGCAGCCGAAAGGGGGCAACTAATGAAAAACTGTTTTTT. Translation gives CASSRKGATNEKLFF.

This chain uses TRBV27 with TRBJ1-1, with TRBD1 matching over 8 bases. V gave up 7 bases and J gave up 1 base; unmatched junction bases: 2. This CDR3 region has 13 residues. Germline-derived CDR1 and CDR2 are MNHEY and SMNVEV (reference sequence). The chain's CDR3 is CASKDRANTEAFF. The CDR3, as DNA: TGTGCCAGCAAGGACAGGGCGAACACTGAAGCTTTCTTT.

The chain carries TRBV7-2 and TRBJ1-1; TRBD1 agrees at 7 bases. CDR3 length equals 14 residues. The V gene's germline CDR1 is SGHTA and CDR2 FQGNSA. V lost 7 bases and J lost 4; bases outside the gene matches: 9. The CDR3 DNA follows: TGTGCCAGCATCGGACAGGCAGCGGGCACTGAAGCTTTCTTT. It specifies CASIGQAAGTEAFF.

This clonotype came up a few times. The chain links TRBV3-1 to TRBJ2-3, with D unclear. CDR3 length: 13 amino acids. Germline assignment: CDR1 LGHDT and CDR2 YNNKEL (reference sequence). The V end lost 4 bases, the J end lost 3 bases, and 8 bases lay between the germline ends. CDR3 sequence reads: CASSPFGTDTQYF. DNA of the CDR3: TGTGCCAGCAGCCCCTTTGGGACAGATACGCAGTATTTT.

The chain joins TRBV20-1 to TRBJ2-3, with 13 bases that match TRBD2. The CDR3 extends over 15 amino acids. V shed 6 bases and J 5 bases; nucleotides not matched to a gene: 8. CDR1 DFQATT and CDR2 SNEGSKA come from the germline V gene (reference sequence). DNA of the CDR3: TGCAGTGCCCGCCGGACTAGCGGGAGAAGAGATACGCAGTATTTT. It specifies CSARRTSGRRDTQYF.

Only a few counts were recorded for this clonotype. The V and J genes are TRBV3-1 and TRBJ1-1; TRBD1 is a possible D gene (5 bases). CDR1 is LGHDT and CDR2 is YNNKEL in the germline V gene (reference sequence). The CDR3 contains 13 residues. Trimming removed 3 bases from V and 5 bases from J, with 10 bases in between. In DNA form, the CDR3 reads TGTGCCAGCAGCCAGTACCAGGGTACTGAAGCTTTCTTT. It yields the protein CASSQYQGTEAFF.

This clonotype was counted at least ten times. The chain carries TRBV27 and TRBJ2-3, with D unclear. Germline values: CDR1 MNHEY, CDR2 SMNVEV (reference sequence). With 3 bases removed from V and 0 bases from J, the gap between germline ends came to 4 bases. This CDR3 has 13 amino acids. The CDR3 spells CASSFASTDTQYF. Written as DNA, the CDR3 is TGTGCCAGCAGTTTTGCCAGCACAGATACGCAGTATTTT.

The chain uses TRBV7-2 and TRBJ2-7; no firm D call. Looked up from germline, CDR1 is SGHTA and CDR2 is FQGNSA. The CDR3 runs 13 residues. V gave up 7 bases and J gave up 0 bases, with 10 bases separating them. The CDR3 spells CASTPPRSYEQYF. The CDR3 DNA reads as TGTGCCAGCACCCCGCCACGCTCCTACGAGCAGTACTTC.